These T cell receptor beta chains were read from a single sample in a study of T-cell reconstitution after alpha-beta-depleted transplantation in children. TCRdb analysed the PCR reads with MiXCR anew, one entry per CDR3 protein. The profile shows about 420,000 distinct CDR3 sequences, approximately 10% of them singletons. Source: PBMCs from the stem cell graft donor, taken from the stem cell graft. These receptors all come from a human donor who donated a stem cell graft to a child with acute myeloid leukemia. Both conserved end residues are part of each CDR3. A D gene is named only where the DNA matches it firmly. The size entry is marked missing in some rows and otherwise reads once, few, many or a size class.

TRBV20-1	.	.	TRBJ1-3	CSAREGMRGSGNTIYF	TGCAGTGCTAGAGAGGGGATGCGAGGATCTGGAAACACCATATATTTT
TRBV6-4	TRBD2	.	TRBJ2-1	CASSELAGGDNEQFF	TGTGCCAGCAGTGAGTTAGCGGGAGGTGATAATGAGCAGTTCTTC
TRBV12-3/TRBV12-4	.	.	TRBJ2-1	CASGPTATGGQFF	TGTGCCAGCGGCCCGACAGCCACCGGCGGGCAGTTCTTC
TRBV27	.	.	TRBJ2-5	CASSTRTSSKETQYF	TGTGCCAGCAGTACCCGAACTAGTAGTAAGGAGACCCAGTACTTC
TRBV20-1	TRBD2	few	TRBJ2-3	CSARPSGGAYGTQYF	TGCAGTGCTAGGCCTAGCGGGGGGGCGTACGGTACGCAGTATTTT
TRBV20-1	.	.	TRBJ2-7	CSASWTEISYEQYF	TGCAGTGCTAGTTGGACGGAAATTTCCTACGAGCAGTACTTC
TRBV9	.	.	TRBJ2-2	CASGTDFTGELFF	TGTGCCAGCGGGACCGACTTCACCGGGGAGCTGTTTTTT
TRBV3-1	TRBD2	.	TRBJ2-7	CASSLLGGSRYEQYF	TGTGCCAGCAGCCTCCTCGGCGGGAGTCGCTACGAGCAGTACTTC
TRBV4-1	TRBD1	.	TRBJ1-2	CASSQDSGTGAYGYTF	TGCGCCAGCAGCCAAGATTCCGGGACAGGGGCTTATGGCTACACCTTC
TRBV7-9	.	many	TRBJ2-7	CASSNLAQGWQYF	TGTGCCAGCAGCAACCTGGCCCAGGGGTGGCAGTACTTC
TRBV12-3/TRBV12-4	.	few	TRBJ2-3	CASRGTVGADTQYF	TGTGCCAGCAGAGGGACCGTCGGTGCAGATACGCAGTATTTT
TRBV7-9	.	.	TRBJ2-1	CASSLDAAVDDQFF	TGTGCCAGCAGCTTAGACGCCGCGGTCGATGACCAGTTCTTC